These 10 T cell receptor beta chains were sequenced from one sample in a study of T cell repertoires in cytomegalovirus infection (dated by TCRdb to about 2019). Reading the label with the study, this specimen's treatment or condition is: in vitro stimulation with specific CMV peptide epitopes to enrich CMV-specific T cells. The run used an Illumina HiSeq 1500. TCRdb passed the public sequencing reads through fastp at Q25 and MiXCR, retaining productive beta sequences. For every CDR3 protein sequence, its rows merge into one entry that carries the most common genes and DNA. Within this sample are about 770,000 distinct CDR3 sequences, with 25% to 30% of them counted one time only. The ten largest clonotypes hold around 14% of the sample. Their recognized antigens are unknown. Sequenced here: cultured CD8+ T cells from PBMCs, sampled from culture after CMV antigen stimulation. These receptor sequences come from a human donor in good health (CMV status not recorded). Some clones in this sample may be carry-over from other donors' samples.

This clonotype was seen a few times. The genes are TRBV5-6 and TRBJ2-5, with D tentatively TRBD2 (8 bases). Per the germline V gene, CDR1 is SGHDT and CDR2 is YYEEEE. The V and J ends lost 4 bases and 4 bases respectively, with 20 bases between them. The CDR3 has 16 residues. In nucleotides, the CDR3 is TGTGCCAGCAGCCGTCGGGAGGGGGCATGGGGAGAGACCCAGTACTTC. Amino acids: CASSRREGAWGETQYF.

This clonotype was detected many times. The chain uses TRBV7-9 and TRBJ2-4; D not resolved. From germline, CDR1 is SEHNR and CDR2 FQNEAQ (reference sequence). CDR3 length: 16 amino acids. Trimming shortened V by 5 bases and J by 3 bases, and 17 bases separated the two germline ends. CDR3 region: CASSPTAPLLKNIQYF. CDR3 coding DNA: TGTGCCAGCAGCCCTACTGCGCCCTTGCTCAAAAACATTCAGTACTTC.

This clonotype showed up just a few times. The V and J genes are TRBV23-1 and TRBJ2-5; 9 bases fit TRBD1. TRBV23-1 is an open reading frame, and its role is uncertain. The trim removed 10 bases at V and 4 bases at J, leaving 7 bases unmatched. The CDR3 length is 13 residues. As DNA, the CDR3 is TGCGCCATACCGGGACAGGGTGTAGAGACCCAGTACTTC. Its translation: CAIPGQGVETQYF.

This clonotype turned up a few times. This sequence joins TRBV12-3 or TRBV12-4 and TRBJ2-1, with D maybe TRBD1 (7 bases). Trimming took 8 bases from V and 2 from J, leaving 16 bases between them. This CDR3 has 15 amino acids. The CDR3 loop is CASHVQGGAYNEQFF. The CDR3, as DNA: TGTGCCAGCCACGTCCAGGGGGGCGCCTACAATGAGCAGTTCTTC.

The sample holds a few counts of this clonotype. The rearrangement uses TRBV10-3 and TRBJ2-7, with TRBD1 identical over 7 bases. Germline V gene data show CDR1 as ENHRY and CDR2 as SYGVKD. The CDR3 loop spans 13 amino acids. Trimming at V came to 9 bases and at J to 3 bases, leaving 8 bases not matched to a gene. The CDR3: CAIRTGSDYEQYF. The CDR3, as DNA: TGTGCCATTCGGACAGGATCAGACTACGAGCAGTACTTC.

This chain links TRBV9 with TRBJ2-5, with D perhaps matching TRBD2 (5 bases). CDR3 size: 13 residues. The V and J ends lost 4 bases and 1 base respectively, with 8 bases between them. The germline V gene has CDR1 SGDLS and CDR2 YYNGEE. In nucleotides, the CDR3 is TGTGCCAGCAGCCCTAGCCTCCAAGAGACCCAGTACTTC. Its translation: CASSPSLQETQYF.

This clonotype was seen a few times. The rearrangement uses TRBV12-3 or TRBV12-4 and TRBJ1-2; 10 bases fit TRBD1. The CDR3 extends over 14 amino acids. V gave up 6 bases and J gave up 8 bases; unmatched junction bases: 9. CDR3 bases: TGTGCCAGCAGACTAGGGACAGGGGTGGGCGGCTACACCTTC. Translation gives CASRLGTGVGGYTF.

Written as DNA, the CDR3 is TGTGCCAGCAGCCTACTGTACCCCTACGGCTACCGCAGTAGCACAGATACGCAGTATTTT. Its translation is CASSLLYPYGYRSSTDTQYF. The V and J genes are TRBV6-1 and TRBJ2-3, with no clear D. CDR1 is MNHNS, CDR2 SASEGT, per germline. V was clipped by 6 bases and J by 0 bases, with 28 bases between them. The CDR3 extends over 20 amino acids.

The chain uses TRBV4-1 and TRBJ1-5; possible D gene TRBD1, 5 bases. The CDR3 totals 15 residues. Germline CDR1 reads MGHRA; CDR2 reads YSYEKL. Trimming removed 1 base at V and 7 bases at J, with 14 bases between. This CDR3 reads CASSQAAQANQPQHF. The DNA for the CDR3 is TGCGCCAGCAGCCAAGCGGCACAGGCCAACCAGCCCCAGCATTTT.

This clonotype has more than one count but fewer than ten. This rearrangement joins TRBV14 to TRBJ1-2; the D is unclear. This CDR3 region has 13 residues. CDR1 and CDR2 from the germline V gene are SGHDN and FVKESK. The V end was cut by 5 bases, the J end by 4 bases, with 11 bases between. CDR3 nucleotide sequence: TGTGCCAGCAGCGAAGGAACCCTCTATGGCTACACCTTC. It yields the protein CASSEGTLYGYTF.